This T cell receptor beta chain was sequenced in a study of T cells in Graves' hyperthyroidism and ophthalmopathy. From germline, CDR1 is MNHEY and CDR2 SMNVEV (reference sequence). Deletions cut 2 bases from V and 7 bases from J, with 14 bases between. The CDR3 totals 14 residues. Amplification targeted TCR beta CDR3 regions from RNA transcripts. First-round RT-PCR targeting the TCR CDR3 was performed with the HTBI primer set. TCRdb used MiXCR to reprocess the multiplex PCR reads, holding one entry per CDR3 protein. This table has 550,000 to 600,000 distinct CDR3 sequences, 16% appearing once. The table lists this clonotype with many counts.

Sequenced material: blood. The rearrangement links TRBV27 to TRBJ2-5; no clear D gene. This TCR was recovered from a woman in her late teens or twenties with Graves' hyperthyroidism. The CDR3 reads CASSLGRRPVTQYF. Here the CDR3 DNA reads TGTGCCAGCAGTTTAGGTCGCAGGCCAGTGACCCAGTACTTC.